The rows below give T cell receptor beta chains drawn from one sample of a study of T-cell reconstitution after alpha-beta-depleted transplantation in children. TCRdb re-analysed the PCR reads in MiXCR, keeping a single row per CDR3 protein. The sample includes 610,000 or so distinct CDR3 sequences, 27% seen only once; the top ten take around a third. Sequencing was performed on PBMCs, taken before TCRalphabeta/CD19-depleted stem cell transplant. The receptors were gathered from a boy under two years old with Wiskott-Aldrich syndrome, due to receive a stem cell transplant. Both conserved end residues are part of each CDR3.

v_gene	j_gene	CDR3aa
TRBV5-1	TRBJ1-4	CASSLGTLNEKLFF
TRBV5-1	TRBJ2-1	CASSLGPPINEQFF
TRBV4-1	TRBJ2-1	CASSPWVLAVYNEQFF
TRBV29-1	TRBJ2-3	CSVGARTDTQYF
TRBV12-3/TRBV12-4	TRBJ2-7	CASGDLYYEQYF
TRBV6-2/TRBV6-3	TRBJ2-4	CASSYRENIQYF
TRBV18	TRBJ1-2	CASSPPRAGAGYGYTF
TRBV15	TRBJ2-1	CATSSNPGTSGMFYNEQFF
TRBV20-1	TRBJ2-3	CSARDPWASTDTQYF
TRBV20-1	TRBJ1-2	CSARDTEYGYTF
TRBV12-3/TRBV12-4	TRBJ2-3	CASSLGDRGQIDTQYF
TRBV20-1	TRBJ1-1	CSAREGRSMVLNTEAFF
TRBV18	TRBJ1-5	CASSMVWRNQPQHF
TRBV28	TRBJ1-5	CASSLTSPVGGQPQHF
TRBV5-1	TRBJ2-2	CASSAQLGAIITGELFF
TRBV28	TRBJ2-7	CASSLTGDSSREQYF
TRBV2	TRBJ2-1	CASKPSGSLFDNEQFF
TRBV5-1	TRBJ2-7	CASSEGPPLSYEQYF
TRBV10-2	TRBJ2-7	CASSDRQGGSEQYF
TRBV3-1	TRBJ2-7	CASSQVAGRYEQYF
TRBV12-3/TRBV12-4	TRBJ2-5	CASRRDRVDGTQYF
TRBV15	TRBJ2-1	CATSLGKRYNEQFF
TRBV29-1	TRBJ2-5	CSVEDPIPSGKGETQYF
TRBV12-3/TRBV12-4	TRBJ2-6	CASSLTSGANVLTF
TRBV9	TRBJ2-1	CASSLTITSIDEQFF
TRBV7-9	TRBJ2-7	CASSVKGGPYEQYF
TRBV12-3/TRBV12-4	TRBJ1-1	CASSGWSEAFF
TRBV7-2	TRBJ2-7	CASSLGFPGADEQYF
TRBV11-2	TRBJ2-1	CASSRRGVAGGRVNNEQFF
TRBV12-3/TRBV12-4	TRBJ1-6	CASSTTVSYNSPLHF
TRBV5-1	TRBJ2-7	CASSPVAGVYEQYF
TRBV5-1	TRBJ1-2	CASSLVGYGYTF
TRBV12-3/TRBV12-4	TRBJ2-2	CASRGTTGDGELFF
TRBV10-3	TRBJ2-4	CAIRSAGVENIQYF
TRBV5-1	TRBJ2-4	CASSVGQSLAKNIQYF
TRBV10-3	TRBJ1-3	CAISDSAALNTIYF
TRBV7-9	TRBJ1-5	CASSFEDINQPQHF
TRBV5-1	TRBJ1-1	CASSALGTRAFF
TRBV20-1	TRBJ2-5	CSASPGLADLRETQYF
TRBV4-1	TRBJ2-1	CASSLQSRTSYNEQFF
TRBV20-1	TRBJ2-1	CSARDFVGVYNEQFF
TRBV5-1	TRBJ2-7	CASSQDMPGGGPGYF
TRBV28	TRBJ2-1	CAATSGYNEQFF
TRBV5-1	TRBJ2-7	CASSLWTSGTESYEQYF
TRBV12-3/TRBV12-4	TRBJ2-1	CASSVRDRGANEQFF
TRBV5-1	TRBJ2-1	CASSSWTGIHNEQFF